A single sample gave rise to the 29 T cell receptor beta chains below, sequenced in a study of early T cells in non-severe SARS-CoV-2 infection. TCRdb processed the 5' RACE reads anew with MiXCR; each CDR3 protein has one entry. The repertoire holds 100,000 to 150,000 distinct CDR3 sequences, more than 13% seen once, with 21% in the top ten. The material sequenced was whole blood. Receptor source: an adult who was a healthcare worker with PCR-confirmed SARS-CoV-2 infection or an uninfected control (not recorded which).

This sequence joins TRBV9 and TRBJ2-1; D call uncertain. CDR1 and CDR2 from the germline V gene are SGDLS and YYNGEE. CDR3 size: 12 residues. Trimming shortened V by 0 bases and J by 6 bases, and 4 bases separated the two germline ends. The CDR3, as DNA: TGTGCCAGCAGCGTAGGTCTCAATGAGCAGTTCTTC. It encodes CASSVGLNEQFF.

This clonotype was detected a few times. J is TRBJ2-5 and V is TRBV12-3 or TRBV12-4; 9 bases are a match to TRBD2. Trimming removed 8 bases from V and 5 bases from J; junction bases left unmatched: 9. There are 14 residues in the CDR3. The CDR3 region is CASLQSGGFETQYF. The CDR3 DNA follows: TGTGCCAGCCTCCAAAGCGGGGGGTTTGAGACCCAGTACTTC.

This clonotype was seen a handful of times. The chain couples TRBV10-3 to TRBJ2-2; no reliable D call. CDR3 length: 14 residues. CDR1 and CDR2 from the germline V gene are ENHRY and SYGVKD. Trimming removed 11 bases at V and 0 bases at J, with 13 bases between. Here the CDR3 DNA reads TGTGCCGCAAAGGGCTCCCCGAACACCGGGGAGCTGTTTTTT. Residues: CAAKGSPNTGELFF.

V and J are TRBV18 and TRBJ2-7, with 12 bases lining up with TRBD1. Germline CDR1 reads KGHSH; CDR2 reads LQKENI. The ends lost 4 bases at V and 5 bases at J; junction bases unmatched: 6. This CDR3 has 15 amino acids. CDR3 amino acids: CASSQGTGGTDEQYF. The CDR3 DNA reads as TGTGCCAGCTCACAGGGGACAGGGGGCACCGACGAGCAGTACTTC.

J is TRBJ1-2 and V is TRBV3-1, with a possible D match to TRBD1 (6 bases). CDR1 and CDR2 (germline): LGHDT, YNNKEL (reference sequence). The CDR3 extends over 13 amino acids. V shed 6 bases and J shed 7 bases, with 15 bases lying between them. Here the CDR3 DNA reads TGTGCCAGCAGTCCCGACAGGAGGAGTGGCTACACCTTC. Translating gives CASSPDRRSGYTF.

This clonotype was seen a handful of times. V and J are TRBV27 and TRBJ2-2; D is perhaps TRBD2 (5 bases). Between the trimmed V and J ends, which lost 4 bases and 0 bases, there was a span of 9 bases. The CDR3 is 15 amino acids. Per germline, CDR1 MNHEY and CDR2 SMNVEV (reference sequence). The CDR3 spells CASSSPGANTGELFF. CDR3 DNA sequence: TGTGCCAGCAGTTCCCCCGGGGCGAACACCGGGGAGCTGTTTTTT.

This clonotype was seen more than once but under ten times. CDR3 coding DNA: TGTGCCAGCAGCTTGGCCGCAGGGCAAAACTATGGCTACACCTTC. Its protein is CASSLAAGQNYGYTF. The genes are TRBV5-5 and TRBJ1-2; a possible D gene is TRBD1 (5 bases). This CDR3 is 15 amino acids long. The germline CDR1 and CDR2 sequences are SGHKS and YYEKEE (reference sequence). Between the trimmed V and J ends, which lost 0 bases and 2 bases, there was a span of 11 bases. Full variable domain (missing parts from reference TRBV5-5 and TRBJ1-2): DAGVTQSPTHLIKTRGQQVTLRCSPISGHKSVSWYQQVLGQGPQFIFQYYEKEERGRGNFPDRFSARQFPNYSSELNVNALLLGDSALYLCASSLAAGQNYGYTFGSGTRLTVV.

The chain uses TRBV5-1 and TRBJ1-1, with 10 bases identical to TRBD1. Germline V gene sequence: CDR1 SGHRS, CDR2 YFSETQ. V gave up 2 bases and J gave up 5 bases; unmatched junction bases: 12. The length of the CDR3 is 17 residues. CDR3 coding DNA: TGCGCCAGCAGCTTCGGTATTAGGGACAGGGGTAGGACTGAAGCTTTCTTT. Amino acids: CASSFGIRDRGRTEAFF.

This clonotype turned up a few times. This rearrangement joins TRBV24-1 to TRBJ2-5; D gene unclear. The CDR3 totals 13 residues. Trimming cost V 3 bases and J 3 bases, with 7 bases left between them. Germline CDR1 reads KGHDR; CDR2 reads SFDVKD. The CDR3 DNA reads TGTGCCACCAGTGATGTCAACGAAGAGACCCAGTACTTC. Translated: CATSDVNEETQYF.

This chain links TRBV4-1 with TRBJ2-7; 15 positions agree with TRBD2. V was clipped by 4 bases and J by 0 bases; unmatched bases: 7. The CDR3 sequence is 18 residues long. Germline CDR1 reads MGHRA; CDR2 reads YSYEKL. CDR3: CASSRGLAGGYSSYEQYF. CDR3 in DNA: TGCGCCAGCAGCCGGGGACTAGCGGGGGGTTATAGCTCCTACGAGCAGTACTTC.

This chain joins TRBV18 and TRBJ2-7; TRBD2 matches 15 bases. Looked up from germline, CDR1 is KGHSH and CDR2 is LQKENI. V was pared by 3 bases and J by 6 bases, with 6 bases of the junction left unmatched. There are 16 residues in the CDR3. The CDR3 bases are TGTGCCAGCTCACCCGACGGACTAGCGGGGGGGCGCGAGCAGTACTTC. It translates to CASSPDGLAGGREQYF.

The chain employs TRBV2 and TRBJ1-6; D not certain. Trimming took 7 bases from V and 8 from J, leaving 6 bases between them. Germline-derived CDR1 and CDR2 are SNHLY and FYNNEI. The CDR3 length is 11 residues. The CDR3 region has the DNA TGTGCCAGCAATTGGGATTCACCCCTCCACTTT. Protein sequence: CASNWDSPLHF.

This clonotype was found a few times. This chain links TRBV29-1 with TRBJ1-1; tentative D call: TRBD1 (6 bases). Trimming took 6 bases from V and 0 from J, leaving 11 bases between them. Germline values: CDR1 SQVTM, CDR2 ANQGSEA. CDR3 length: 13 amino acids. The CDR3 protein is CSVRGPMNTEAFF. The CDR3 DNA follows: TGCAGCGTCAGGGGACCTATGAACACTGAAGCTTTCTTT.

This chain joins TRBV3-1 and TRBJ2-1; D unclear. Germline V lookup: CDR1 LGHDT, CDR2 YNNKEL (reference sequence). This CDR3 region has 16 residues. The V gene lost 3 bases and the J gene lost 2 bases, with 14 bases spanning the gap. In DNA, the CDR3 is TGTGCCAGCAGCCATTCCGGGCCCCTCGCCTACAATGAGCAGTTCTTC. This sequence encodes CASSHSGPLAYNEQFF.

This clonotype was counted at least ten times. The chain is built from TRBV20-1 and TRBJ1-5, with 7 bases fitting TRBD1. CDR3 length: 15 amino acids. Germline trimming cut 6 bases from V and 0 bases from J; bases unmatched to any gene: 8. Germline CDR1 reads DFQATT; CDR2 reads SNEGSKA (reference sequence). The CDR3 sequence: CSAQGQSYSNQPQHF. The CDR3 region has the DNA TGCAGTGCCCAGGGACAGTCATATAGCAATCAGCCCCAGCATTTT.

This clonotype came up a few times. The chain carries TRBV7-2 and TRBJ1-5; D might be TRBD1 (5 bases). Germline CDR1 and CDR2: SGHTA and FQGNSA. Between the trimmed V and J ends, which lost 3 bases and 3 bases, there was a span of 9 bases. This CDR3 is built from 14 residues. This CDR3 is CASSFDSFNQPQHF. The CDR3 coding sequence is TGTGCCAGCAGCTTTGACAGTTTCAATCAGCCCCAGCATTTT.

The sample holds a few counts of this clonotype. The gene calls are TRBV9 and TRBJ2-7, with TRBD2 identical over 7 bases. V dropped 0 bases and J dropped 4; count of bases not matched to a gene: 4. The CDR3 has 14 amino acids. Germline CDR1 reads SGDLS; CDR2 reads YYNGEE. In DNA, the CDR3 is TGTGCCAGCAGCGTAGAGAGCGGGGATTACGAGCAGTACTTC. It specifies CASSVESGDYEQYF.

This clonotype was detected a few times. For the CDR3, the DNA is TGTGCCGCCTCCCCCAGTGCGAATGAAAAACTGTTTTTT. Its protein is CAASPSANEKLFF. This chain uses TRBV19 with TRBJ1-4; D is unclear. The CDR3 totals 13 residues. The ends were cut back, 11 bases at V and 5 bases at J, with 15 bases in the middle. Germline V CDR1 and CDR2: LNHDA, SQIVND (reference sequence).

This clonotype was seen once. This chain connects TRBV3-1 to TRBJ1-2; possibly TRBD1 for D (6 bases). This CDR3 has 14 amino acids. Trimming left V 0 bases short and J 4 bases short, with 9 bases between. Germline V gene lookup returns CDR1 LGHDT and CDR2 YNNKEL (reference sequence). The CDR3 is CASSQEGRGYGYTF. CDR3 nucleotide sequence: TGTGCCAGCAGCCAAGAAGGCAGGGGCTATGGCTACACCTTC. The variable domain in full, completed from reference TRBV3-1 and TRBJ1-2, reads DTAVSQTPKYLVTQMGNDKSIKCEQNLGHDTMYWYKQDSKKFLKIMFSYNNKELIINETVPNRFSPKSPDKAHLNLHINSLELGDSAVYFCASSQEGRGYGYTFGSGTRLTVV.

This clonotype was observed many times. This chain uses TRBV12-3 or TRBV12-4 with TRBJ2-5; TRBD2 matches at 7 bases. The CDR3 extends over 12 amino acids. V dropped 8 bases and J dropped 5; count of bases not matched to a gene: 5. The CDR3 loop is CASGRGGETQYF. DNA of the CDR3: TGTGCCAGCGGGAGGGGAGGGGAGACCCAGTACTTC.

The sample holds a few counts of this clonotype. The rearrangement links TRBV10-3 to TRBJ2-7, with D possibly being TRBD1 or TRBD2 (6 bases each). The V end was cut by 10 bases, the J end by 7 bases, with 17 bases between. The germline CDR1 and CDR2 sequences are ENHRY and SYGVKD. The CDR3 extends over 12 amino acids. The CDR3 here is CATLGGSREQYF. CDR3 sequence (DNA): TGTGCCACCCTAGGGGGGTCGAGGGAGCAGTACTTC.

This clonotype was observed a few times. The chain carries TRBV5-1 and TRBJ2-1; TRBD1 might be the D (6 bases). V lost 1 base and J 4 bases, leaving 21 bases between the germline ends. This CDR3 contains 18 residues. CDR1 is SGHRS and CDR2 is YFSETQ in the germline V gene. The CDR3 nucleotides are TGCGCCAGCAGCTTGTCCGAAACCGGGACATTACCATACAATGAGCAGTTCTTC. Its translation: CASSLSETGTLPYNEQFF.

V is TRBV4-1 and J is TRBJ2-5; 9 bases agree with TRBD2. CDR1 is MGHRA and CDR2 is YSYEKL in the germline V gene. V trimming: 0 bases; J trimming: 1 base; junction bases outside the gene matches: 9. This CDR3 has 18 residues. This CDR3 is CASSQDLSSGGSQETQYF. Written as DNA, the CDR3 is TGCGCCAGCAGCCAAGATCTCAGTAGCGGGGGATCCCAAGAGACCCAGTACTTC.

This rearrangement joins TRBV18 to TRBJ1-2; maybe TRBD1 (5 bases). The CDR3 extends over 12 amino acids. From germline, CDR1 is KGHSH and CDR2 LQKENI. Trimming shortened V by 6 bases and J by 2 bases, and 7 bases separated the two germline ends. In DNA form, the CDR3 reads TGTGCCAGCTCGGGACCCAACTATGGCTACACCTTC. It encodes CASSGPNYGYTF.

This clonotype has at least ten counts. The chain employs TRBV6-1 and TRBJ1-2; D is possibly TRBD1 (6 bases). The CDR3 contains 13 residues. V lost 4 bases and J 6 bases, leaving 12 bases between the germline ends. Germline V CDR1 and CDR2: MNHNS, SASEGT. CDR3 nucleotide sequence: TGTGCCAGCAGTGTGTCAGGGGAGAATGGCTACACCTTC. As protein: CASSVSGENGYTF.

This chain links TRBV3-1 with TRBJ1-2, with 10 nucleotides matching TRBD1. Germline trimming cut 4 bases from V and 7 bases from J; bases unmatched to any gene: 6. Germline-derived CDR1 and CDR2 are LGHDT and YNNKEL (reference sequence). This CDR3 is 14 amino acids long. This CDR3 is CASSLRDRGGGYTF. For the CDR3, the DNA is TGTGCCAGCAGCCTCCGGGACAGGGGAGGTGGCTACACCTTC.

The chain has TRBV9 and TRBJ2-1; 9 bases are a match to TRBD2. The germline V gene has CDR1 SGDLS and CDR2 YYNGEE. The CDR3 is made up of 17 amino acids. The junction had 13 bases not matched to a gene; V was cut back by 4 bases and J by 5 bases. The CDR3 DNA follows: TGTGCCAGCAGCCGAAGTTTCTTAGCGGGGGCAAACAATGAGCAGTTCTTC. Amino acid sequence: CASSRSFLAGANNEQFF.

As concerns this clonotype: A much larger clone lies a single base off, so this may be a read error. The V call is TRBV5-1, the J call TRBJ2-1; TRBD2 matches 9 bases. The CDR3 contains 15 residues. Germline CDR1 and CDR2: SGHRS and YFSETQ. The CDR3 region has the DNA TGCGCCAGCAGCATGAGCGGGGGGCAAAGCGATGAGCAGATCTTC. Translating it yields CASSMSGGQSDEQIF.

V gene TRBV6-1 combines with J gene TRBJ1-6; unclear D gene. Looked up from germline, CDR1 is MNHNS and CDR2 is SASEGT. The CDR3 loop spans 13 amino acids. V lost 8 bases and J 8 bases, leaving 13 bases between the germline ends. CDR3 residues: CASREGFDSPLHF. The CDR3 nucleotides read TGTGCCAGCCGCGAGGGTTTTGATTCACCCCTCCACTTT.